This entry lists 26 T cell receptor beta chains sequenced from one sample in a study of CD8+ T cells in alopecia areata. Treatment here: oral pan-JAK inhibitor, 5-10 mg twice daily. In each case, RNA was isolated and then reverse transcribed into cDNA as the sequencing template. Some clones are missing from TCRdb's copy, which holds only in-frame ones; the method was immunoSEQ multiplex PCR. The table includes more than 200,000 clones, 43% detected once. Material: CD4+ T cells sorted from blood, obtained around week 36, from a patient treated with tofacitinib. Every receptor here comes from a human donor with alopecia areata.

This clone has a handful of counts. The chain has TRBV27 and TRBJ1-2, with a weak D call TRBD1 (5 bases). This CDR3 spans 15 amino acids. CDR1 and CDR2 from the germline V gene are MNHEY and SMNVEV (reference sequence). V lost 4 bases to trimming and J lost 2 bases, with 14 bases between them. DNA of the CDR3: TGTGCCAGCAGTTCCCCGGGACGGTCGAACTATGGCTACACCTTC. Its protein is CASSSPGRSNYGYTF.

The chain couples TRBV30 to TRBJ1-5; D not certain. Per the germline V gene, CDR1 is GTSNPN and CDR2 is SVGIG (reference sequence). This CDR3 has 16 residues. Trimming stripped 0 bases from V and 0 bases from J, with 12 bases between. This CDR3 is CAWSVLGVGSNQPQHF. In DNA form, the CDR3 reads TGTGCCTGGAGTGTACTCGGGGTCGGTAGCAATCAGCCCCAGCATTTT.

The chain couples TRBV28 to TRBJ2-5; D unclear. Germline CDR1 reads MDHEN; CDR2 reads SYDVKM. The CDR3 totals 12 residues. Trimming took 1 base from V and 7 from J, leaving 7 bases between them. In DNA, the CDR3 is TGTGCCAGCAGTTTATCCGCCGGGACCCAGTACTTC. Its protein is CASSLSAGTQYF.

This clone was recorded a few times. The rearrangement uses TRBV6-1 and TRBJ1-5; a possible D gene is TRBD1 (6 bases). CDR1 and CDR2 from the germline V gene are MNHNS and SASEGT. Trimming removed 0 bases at V and 5 bases at J, with 14 bases between. The CDR3 is 16 amino acids. Here the CDR3 DNA reads TGTGCCAGCAGTGAAGCGCGGTACAGGGTAGATCAGCCCCAGCATTTT. Translating it yields CASSEARYRVDQPQHF.

This clone came up a few times. The chain carries TRBV5-1 and TRBJ2-1; 7 bases match TRBD2. V was pared by 3 bases and J by 2 bases, with 8 bases of the junction left unmatched. CDR1 SGHRS and CDR2 YFSETQ come from the germline V gene. This CDR3 comprises 16 residues. CDR3 region: CASSSQAGPTYNEQFF. CDR3 nucleotides: TGCGCCAGCAGCTCCCAAGCGGGACCCACCTACAATGAGCAGTTCTTC.

The chain combines TRBV7-6 with TRBJ2-1, with 7 bases aligning to TRBD2. The germline gives CDR1 SGHVS, CDR2 FNYEAQ. The trim removed 3 bases at V and 6 bases at J, leaving 5 bases unmatched. The CDR3 contains 14 residues. CDR3 residues: CASSLAGALNEQFF. The CDR3 region has the DNA TGTGCCAGCAGCTTGGCGGGAGCCCTCAATGAGCAGTTCTTC.

The J gene is TRBJ2-2, the V gene TRBV5-1; D is possibly TRBD1 (5 bases). This CDR3 comprises 13 residues. The V gene's germline CDR1 is SGHRS and CDR2 YFSETQ. Trimming shortened V by 4 bases and J by 4 bases, and 8 bases separated the two germline ends. CDR3 nucleotides: TGCGCCAGCAGCCAGACAGCCACCGGGGAGCTGTTTTTT. This gives the protein CASSQTATGELFF.

This clone was counted a few times. The chain employs TRBV10-1 and TRBJ2-3; 9 bases are a match to TRBD2. Looked up from germline, CDR1 is WNHNN and CDR2 is SYGVQD (reference sequence). The CDR3 extends over 14 amino acids. Trimming at V came to 6 bases and at J to 3 bases, leaving 4 bases not matched to a gene. CDR3 coding DNA: TGCGCCAGCAGCCTTAGCGGGAGTACAGATACGCAGTATTTT. Residues: CASSLSGSTDTQYF.

The rearrangement uses TRBV7-9 and TRBJ1-1, with D uncertain. Trimming took off 8 bases at V and 5 bases at J, with 21 bases between the two ends. From germline, CDR1 is SEHNR and CDR2 FQNEAQ (reference sequence). CDR3 length equals 15 residues. This CDR3 reads CASGQTEGFGTEAFF. CDR3 DNA: TGTGCCAGCGGCCAGACCGAGGGATTCGGGACTGAAGCTTTCTTT.

This sequence joins TRBV30 and TRBJ2-5; 13 nucleotides agree with TRBD2. This CDR3 is 15 amino acids long. The germline V gene has CDR1 GTSNPN and CDR2 SVGIG (reference sequence). The junction had 8 bases not matched to a gene; V was cut back by 5 bases and J by 5 bases. The CDR3 loop reads CAWVTSGRAWETQYF. The CDR3, as DNA: TGTGCCTGGGTTACTAGCGGGAGGGCCTGGGAGACCCAGTACTTC.

This chain joins TRBV5-6 and TRBJ1-5; D gene ambiguous. The CDR3 loop spans 15 amino acids. The V end was cut by 6 bases, the J end by 7 bases, with 20 bases between. Germline CDR1 reads SGHDT; CDR2 reads YYEEEE. CDR3 amino acids: CASTPEERAKQPQHF. DNA of the CDR3: TGTGCCAGCACCCCCGAGGAGAGGGCGAAGCAGCCCCAGCATTTT.

This clone has more than one count but fewer than ten. This chain connects TRBV30 to TRBJ1-1, with TRBD1 matching 7 bases. The CDR3 totals 15 residues. The junction had 13 bases not matched to a gene; V was cut back by 5 bases and J by 4 bases. From germline, CDR1 is GTSNPN and CDR2 SVGIG (reference sequence). The CDR3 bases are TGTGCCTGGGCCCAGGACAGGCATGGGGGCACTGAAGCTTTCTTT. Its protein product is CAWAQDRHGGTEAFF.

The CDR3 DNA follows: TGTGCCACCAAGCAGCTCTATGGCGACAGGTCCCAAGAGACCCAGTACTTC. Amino acid sequence: CATKQLYGDRSQETQYF. J is TRBJ2-5 and V is TRBV7-3; tentative D call: TRBD1 (6 bases). CDR3 size: 17 residues. V shed 10 bases and J shed 1 base, with 25 bases lying between them. Germline V CDR1 and CDR2: SGHTA, FQGTGA.

The rearrangement joins TRBV19 to TRBJ2-2, with 7 bases lining up with TRBD2. The CDR3 runs 15 residues. J was trimmed by 6 bases and V by 6 bases; bases with no gene match: 10. Germline CDR1 reads LNHDA; CDR2 reads SQIVND (reference sequence). The CDR3 is CASSRRGGPPGELFF. The CDR3 region has the DNA TGTGCCAGTAGCAGGAGGGGAGGGCCCCCCGGGGAGCTGTTTTTT.

This chain links TRBV4-2 with TRBJ2-3; 12 bases match TRBD2. V lost 4 bases and J lost 5; bases outside the gene matches: 7. This CDR3 has 16 residues. Germline CDR1 is LGHNA and CDR2 is YNFKEQ. CDR3 nucleotides: TGTGCCAGCAGCCCGGGACTAGCGGGCCAGGGAGATACGCAGTATTTT. This sequence encodes CASSPGLAGQGDTQYF.

The chain combines TRBV6-6 with TRBJ1-1; D is possibly TRBD1 (5 bases). The CDR3 consists of 12 residues. The germline gives CDR1 MNHNY, CDR2 SVGAGI (reference sequence). The germline V and J ends were trimmed by 11 bases and 9 bases, with 19 bases remaining between them. The CDR3 protein is CAGQQDGSKAFF. Here the CDR3 DNA reads TGTGCCGGCCAACAGGACGGGAGTAAAGCTTTCTTT.

This chain uses TRBV15 with TRBJ2-4; 7 nucleotides align to TRBD2. The germline V gene encodes CDR1 LNHNV and CDR2 YYDKDF (reference sequence). V was clipped by 0 bases and J by 1 base; unmatched bases: 15. The CDR3 loop spans 20 amino acids. CDR3 protein: CATSRDRVSGLSLAKNIQYF. For the CDR3, the DNA is TGTGCCACCAGCAGAGATCGGGTTAGCGGGCTCTCCCTCGCCAAAAACATTCAGTACTTC. The full variable domain, completed using reference TRBV15 and TRBJ2-4, is DAMVIQNPRYQVTQFGKPVTLSCSQTLNHNVMYWYQQKSSQAPKLLFHYYDKDFNNEADTPDNFQSRRPNTSFCFLDIRSPGLGDTAMYLCATSRDRVSGLSLAKNIQYFGAGTRLSVL.

This clone was seen a few times. This chain uses TRBV5-1 with TRBJ2-5, with D tentatively TRBD2 (5 bases). Germline CDR1 SGHRS, CDR2 YFSETQ. Trimming pared 0 bases from V and 2 bases from J, leaving 11 bases between. The CDR3 is made up of 15 amino acids. The CDR3 loop is CASSLGIAYQETQYF. DNA for the CDR3: TGCGCCAGCAGCTTGGGAATAGCGTATCAAGAGACCCAGTACTTC.

This clone was seen only a few times. The genes are TRBV28 and TRBJ1-2; 9 positions agree with TRBD1. This CDR3 is 13 amino acids long. J gave up 8 bases and V 6 bases, and 7 bases lay outside the gene matches. Germline V gene lookup returns CDR1 MDHEN and CDR2 SYDVKM. This chain's CDR3 is CASSTGGPRGYTF. The CDR3 DNA reads as TGTGCCAGCAGCACAGGGGGCCCTAGGGGCTACACCTTC.

This clone was seen a few times. The chain is built from TRBV29-1 and TRBJ1-1; a possible D gene is TRBD1 (5 bases). The length of the CDR3 is 16 residues. The V end lost 6 bases, the J end lost 0 bases, and 20 bases lay between the germline ends. Germline V gene lookup returns CDR1 SQVTM and CDR2 ANQGSEA. The chain's CDR3 is CSVVQVWRLMNTEAFF. CDR3 sequence (DNA): TGCAGCGTCGTACAGGTTTGGAGACTGATGAACACTGAAGCTTTCTTT.

This chain joins TRBV29-1 and TRBJ2-1, with 8 bases matching TRBD2. CDR1 SQVTM and CDR2 ANQGSEA come from the germline V gene. CDR3 size: 14 residues. With 6 bases clipped from V and 4 bases from J, the junction kept 8 bases outside the gene matches. Here the CDR3 DNA reads TGCAGCGTCTTACTAGCGGACCCTTACAATGAGCAGTTCTTC. Residues: CSVLLADPYNEQFF.

This clone has more than one count but fewer than ten. V and J are TRBV2 and TRBJ2-1; no definite D call. The V end was cut by 3 bases, the J end by 7 bases, with 10 bases between. The germline V gene encodes CDR1 SNHLY and CDR2 FYNNEI. The CDR3 contains 13 residues. The CDR3, as DNA: TGTGCCAGCAGTGAGATCCCACGGAATGAGCAGTTCTTC. Translation: CASSEIPRNEQFF.

This chain joins TRBV29-1 and TRBJ2-7, with D unresolved. V shed 5 bases and J shed 6 bases, with 17 bases lying between them. Germline CDR1 reads SQVTM; CDR2 reads ANQGSEA. CDR3 length equals 13 residues. CDR3 sequence: CSVSAGIELEQYF. CDR3 sequence (DNA): TGCAGCGTTTCGGCAGGCATAGAGCTCGAGCAGTACTTC.

To note about this clone: The germline gene is not matched at one end of the junction; a read error may be the cause. This chain links TRBV29-1 with TRBJ2-5, with D possibly TRBD1 on 5 matching bases. Per germline, CDR1 SQVTM and CDR2 ANQGSEA. The CDR3 spans 10 residues. CDR3 amino acids: CSVEDGHLDF. The CDR3 DNA is TGCAGCGTTGAAGACGGACACCTGGACTTC.

This rearrangement joins TRBV5-6 to TRBJ1-2; D is unclear. The V end lost 0 bases, the J end lost 6 bases, and 6 bases lay between the germline ends. This CDR3 comprises 12 residues. CDR1 is SGHDT, CDR2 YYEEEE, per germline. Here the CDR3 reads CASSLAGNGYTF. In DNA, the CDR3 is TGTGCCAGCAGCTTGGCCGGGAATGGCTACACCTTC.

The rearrangement links TRBV29-1 to TRBJ2-7; D might be TRBD1 (6 bases). The germline CDR1 and CDR2 sequences are SQVTM and ANQGSEA. V was trimmed by 7 bases and J by 2 bases, leaving 12 bases between them. The CDR3 spans 12 residues. The DNA of the CDR3 is TGCAGCGCCGGGACACAGACCTACGAGCAGTACTTC. This translates into CSAGTQTYEQYF.